The T cell receptor beta chain under discussion was sequenced for a study of control samples from healthy donors and cancer patients. This clone appeared once. The data were produced by immunoSEQ multiplex PCR, yet TCRdb's version contains in-frame clones alone and is incomplete. This sample has 100,000 or so clones; 75% to 90% occur once, and the top ten carry approximately 8.4%. V was shortened by 0 bases and J by 3 bases, with 6 bases between the two germline ends. The CDR3 covers 13 residues. CDR1 SGHDT and CDR2 YYEEEE come from the germline V gene. The sequenced material came from blood. The chain joins TRBV5-6 to TRBJ1-2; maybe TRBD1 (6 bases). The receptor's source is a man in his thirties or forties in good health. The CDR3 nucleotides read TGTGCCAGCAGCTTGGAGGGGGACTATGGCTACACCTTC. Its translation: CASSLEGDYGYTF.